These 17 T cell receptor beta chains were all obtained from the same sample, sequenced in a study of blood T cell repertoires in COVID-19. This table comes from immunoSEQ multiplex PCR, and its TCRdb copy is limited to in-frame clones, with some not included. The sample records around 290,000 clones, approximately 87% being singletons. Sequenced input: peripheral blood. The receptor set was obtained from a woman aged 45-59 years who had recovered from COVID-19.

The V call is TRBV7-5, the J call TRBJ2-5; TRBD2, the table's D call, was not compared with the DNA. TRBV7-5 is a documented pseudogene. The CDR3 runs to 15 residues. The CDR3 reads CARSLGSSGQETQYF. Here the CDR3 DNA reads TGTGCCAGAAGCTTAGGGAGTAGCGGCCAAGAGACCCAGTACTTC.

This chain uses TRBV9 with TRBJ2-1, with 8 bases that match TRBD2. The CDR3 extends over 16 amino acids. V lost 0 bases, J lost 8 bases, and 10 bases stayed unmatched. From germline, CDR1 is SGDLS and CDR2 YYNGEE. CDR3: CASSVDFGGARYEQFF. The CDR3 bases are TGTGCCAGCAGCGTAGATTTCGGGGGGGCCAGGTATGAGCAGTTCTTC. The complete variable domain, with remaining parts taken from reference TRBV9 and TRBJ2-1, reads DSGVTQTPKHLITATGQRVTLRCSPRSGDLSVYWYQQSLDQGLQFLIQYYNGEERAKGNILERFSAQQFPDLHSELNLSSLELGDSALYFCASSVDFGGARYEQFFGPGTRLTVL.

This sequence joins TRBV6-2 or TRBV6-3 and TRBJ2-3, with D possibly matching TRBD1 (5 bases). Trimming removed 1 base from V and 4 bases from J, with 18 bases in between. This CDR3 has 17 residues. Germline CDR1 reads MNHEY; CDR2 reads SVGEGT. The CDR3 coding sequence is TGTGCCAGCAGTTACTTGGGGCAAGCTATAGGGGCAGATACGCAGTATTTT. Amino acids: CASSYLGQAIGADTQYF.

This chain's CDR3 is CASSVEARGQLGYTF. The CDR3 DNA reads as TGTGCCAGCAGCGTAGAAGCGAGGGGGCAGCTCGGCTACACCTTC. This chain connects TRBV9 to TRBJ1-2; 7 bases line up with TRBD1. The CDR3 contains 15 residues. Germline CDR1 SGDLS, CDR2 YYNGEE. V trimming: 0 bases; J trimming: 8 bases; junction bases outside the gene matches: 10.

The chain links TRBV29-1 to TRBJ1-4; D ambiguous. The V gene lost 2 bases and the J gene lost 10 bases, with 8 bases spanning the gap. The CDR3 has 11 residues. Germline values: CDR1 SQVTM, CDR2 ANQGSEA. DNA of the CDR3: TGCAGCGTTGAAATCGCGGGAAAACTGTTTTTT. This encodes CSVEIAGKLFF.

The V and J genes are TRBV7-9 and TRBJ1-2; possible D gene TRBD1, 5 bases. From germline, CDR1 is SEHNR and CDR2 FQNEAQ (reference sequence). There are 12 residues in the CDR3. Deletions cut 8 bases from V and 4 bases from J, with 11 bases between. The CDR3, as DNA: TGTGCCAGCGCGCTTAGGGGCTATGGCTACACCTTC. Translating it yields CASALRGYGYTF.

The CDR3 reads CASSLGGAGVNTEAFF. In nucleotides, the CDR3 is TGTGCCAGCAGTTTGGGAGGGGCTGGCGTGAACACTGAAGCTTTCTTT. V and J are TRBV28 and TRBJ1-1; D possibly corresponds to TRBD1 (5 bases). Germline CDR1 is MDHEN and CDR2 is SYDVKM. Trimming removed 3 bases at V and 0 bases at J, with 14 bases between. This CDR3 contains 16 residues.

The V gene is TRBV3-1 (or the pseudogene TRBV3-2), the J gene TRBJ1-2, with D uncertain. This CDR3 region has 13 residues. V dropped 0 bases and J dropped 8 bases, with 10 bases sitting between them. Looked up from germline, CDR1 is LGHDT and CDR2 is YNNKEL (reference sequence). The CDR3 DNA reads as TGTGCCAGCAGCCAAGATGCGGGCAGGGGCTACACCTTC. Its protein is CASSQDAGRGYTF.

The chain links TRBV7-2 to TRBJ2-5; TRBD2 matches at 7 bases. Trimming took 8 bases from V and 5 from J; bases not matched to a gene: 5. Germline V gene data show CDR1 as SGHTA and CDR2 as FQGNSA. The CDR3 spans 12 residues. This CDR3 reads CASGLGGETQYF. CDR3 sequence (DNA): TGTGCCAGCGGTTTGGGAGGGGAGACCCAGTACTTC.

This clone is a singleton in its sample. The rearrangement joins TRBV7-9 to TRBJ2-3; tentatively, D is TRBD2 (5 bases). V lost 1 base, J lost 2 bases, and 7 bases lay in between. CDR1 is SEHNR, CDR2 FQNEAQ, per germline (reference sequence). The CDR3 consists of 14 residues. CDR3 sequence reads: CASSLGRDTDTQYF. As DNA, the CDR3 is TGTGCCAGCAGCTTAGGACGGGACACAGATACGCAGTATTTT.

This chain joins TRBV7-9 and TRBJ2-3; D is ambiguous. The CDR3 runs to 14 residues. V lost 5 bases and J lost 0, with 9 bases in between. CDR1 SEHNR and CDR2 FQNEAQ come from the germline V gene (reference sequence). For the CDR3, the DNA is TGTGCCAGCAGCCTCACAATCAGCACAGATACGCAGTATTTT. Translation gives CASSLTISTDTQYF.

This chain connects TRBV7-9 to TRBJ2-1, with a possible D match to TRBD2 (6 bases). V was cut by 2 bases and J by 7 bases, with 15 bases left in between. Per germline, CDR1 SEHNR and CDR2 FQNEAQ (reference sequence). The CDR3 has 15 residues. CDR3 nucleotide sequence: TGTGCCAGCAGCTTATTCGGAGGGCTTGAGAATGAGCAGTTCTTC. Translating gives CASSLFGGLENEQFF.

The J gene is TRBJ1-2, the V gene TRBV3-1 (or the pseudogene TRBV3-2); 9 nucleotides agree with TRBD1. The CDR3 extends over 14 amino acids. After removal of 6 bases from V and 6 bases from J, the junction contained 8 bases not matched to a gene. From germline, CDR1 is LGHDT and CDR2 YNNKEL (reference sequence). The CDR3 here is CASRPTGGRDGYTF. In nucleotides, the CDR3 is TGTGCCAGCAGACCCACAGGGGGCAGGGATGGCTACACCTTC.

The chain joins TRBV6-5 to TRBJ1-2; D gene unclear. The V gene lost 5 bases and the J gene lost 3 bases, with 10 bases spanning the gap. Germline-derived CDR1 and CDR2 are MNHEY and SVGAGI. The CDR3 is 13 residues long. The CDR3 region has the DNA TGTGCCAGCAGTCCCGAGGTCTACTATGGCTACACCTTC. This translates into CASSPEVYYGYTF.

The V and J genes are TRBV19 and TRBJ2-7, with TRBD1 matching over 9 bases. The CDR3 is 15 amino acids. CDR1 is LNHDA, CDR2 SQIVND, per germline (reference sequence). V was clipped by 5 bases and J by 3 bases; unmatched bases: 8. The CDR3 loop is CASSLRQGGHYEQYF. Here the CDR3 DNA reads TGTGCCAGTAGTCTCAGACAGGGGGGGCACTACGAGCAGTACTTC.

V and J are TRBV5-4 and TRBJ2-3; unclear D gene. Germline CDR1 reads SGHNT; CDR2 reads YYREEE (reference sequence). V was cut by 3 bases and J by 4 bases, with 6 bases left in between. The CDR3 is made up of 12 amino acids. The DNA of the CDR3 is TGTGCCAGCAGCTCCTATCCAGATACGCAGTATTTT. It yields the protein CASSSYPDTQYF.

Only one count was recorded for this clone. In nucleotides, the CDR3 is TGTGCCAGCGGTGCAGGGTTCACAGATACGCAGTATTTT. It is translated as CASGAGFTDTQYF. The chain is built from TRBV28 and TRBJ2-3; D is perhaps TRBD1 (5 bases). The CDR3 loop spans 13 amino acids. Germline CDR1 MDHEN, CDR2 SYDVKM. Between the trimmed V and J ends, which lost 8 bases and 2 bases, there was a span of 11 bases.